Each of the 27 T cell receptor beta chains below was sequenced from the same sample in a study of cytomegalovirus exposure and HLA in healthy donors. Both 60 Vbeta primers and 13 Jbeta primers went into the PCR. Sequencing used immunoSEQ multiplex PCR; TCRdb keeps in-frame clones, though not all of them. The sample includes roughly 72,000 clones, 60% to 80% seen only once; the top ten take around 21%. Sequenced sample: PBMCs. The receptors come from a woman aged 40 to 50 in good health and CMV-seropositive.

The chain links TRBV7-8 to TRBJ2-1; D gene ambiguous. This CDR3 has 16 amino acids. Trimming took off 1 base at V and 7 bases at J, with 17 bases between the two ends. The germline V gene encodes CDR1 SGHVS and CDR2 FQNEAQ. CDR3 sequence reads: CASSLGVGLAVNEQFF. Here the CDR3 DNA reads TGTGCCAGCAGCTTAGGAGTAGGCCTCGCGGTAAATGAGCAGTTCTTC.

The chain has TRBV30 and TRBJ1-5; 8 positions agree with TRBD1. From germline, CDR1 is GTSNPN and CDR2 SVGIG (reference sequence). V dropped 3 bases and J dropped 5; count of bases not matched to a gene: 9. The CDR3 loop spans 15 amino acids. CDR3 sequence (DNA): TGTGCCTGGAGCTTACCCGCCAGGGGGCATCAGCCCCAGCATTTT. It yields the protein CAWSLPARGHQPQHF.

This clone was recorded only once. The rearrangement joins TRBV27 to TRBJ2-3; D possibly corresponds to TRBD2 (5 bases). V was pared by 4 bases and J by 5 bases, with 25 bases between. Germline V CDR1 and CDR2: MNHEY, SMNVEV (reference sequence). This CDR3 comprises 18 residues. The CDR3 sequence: CASSSTLLAPAPVDTQYF. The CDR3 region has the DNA TGTGCCAGCAGTTCTACCCTTCTAGCCCCAGCTCCGGTAGATACGCAGTATTTT.

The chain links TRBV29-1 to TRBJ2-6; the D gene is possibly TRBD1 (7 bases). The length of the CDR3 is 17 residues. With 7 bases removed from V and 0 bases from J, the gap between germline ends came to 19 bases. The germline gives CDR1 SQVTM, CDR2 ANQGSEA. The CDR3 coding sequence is TGCAGCGCCGAAATCGGAGGGGGCCGCTCTGGGGCCAACGTCCTGACTTTC. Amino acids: CSAEIGGGRSGANVLTF.

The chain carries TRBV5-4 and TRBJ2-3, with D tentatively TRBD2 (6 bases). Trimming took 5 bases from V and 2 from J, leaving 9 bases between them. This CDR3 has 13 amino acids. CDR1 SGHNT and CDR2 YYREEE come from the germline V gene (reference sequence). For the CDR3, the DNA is TGTGCCAGCAGTAGCGGATTCACAGATACGCAGTATTTT. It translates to CASSSGFTDTQYF.

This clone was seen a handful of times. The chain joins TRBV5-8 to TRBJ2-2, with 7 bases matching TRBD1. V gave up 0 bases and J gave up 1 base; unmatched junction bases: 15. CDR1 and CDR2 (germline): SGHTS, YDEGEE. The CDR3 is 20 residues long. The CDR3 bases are TGTGCCAGCAGCTTGGCTATTGGGGCGACAGGGTGGTTGAACACCGGGGAGCTGTTTTTT. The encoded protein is CASSLAIGATGWLNTGELFF.

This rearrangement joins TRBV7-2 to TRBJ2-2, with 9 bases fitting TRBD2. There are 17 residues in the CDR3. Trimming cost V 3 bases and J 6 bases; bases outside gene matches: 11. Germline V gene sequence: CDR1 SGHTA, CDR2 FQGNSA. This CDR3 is CASSFAGGPRRAGELFF. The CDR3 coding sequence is TGTGCCAGCAGCTTTGCGGGGGGGCCGAGAAGGGCCGGGGAGCTGTTTTTT.

The CDR3 coding sequence is TGTGCCAGCAGTTCACTCCCGACAGGCTCCTACGAGCAGTACTTC. Its translation is CASSSLPTGSYEQYF. The rearrangement uses TRBV6-5 and TRBJ2-7; D is possibly TRBD1 (6 bases). This CDR3 is 15 amino acids long. V lost 4 bases and J lost 0, with 13 bases in between. Germline V CDR1 and CDR2: MNHEY, SVGAGI.

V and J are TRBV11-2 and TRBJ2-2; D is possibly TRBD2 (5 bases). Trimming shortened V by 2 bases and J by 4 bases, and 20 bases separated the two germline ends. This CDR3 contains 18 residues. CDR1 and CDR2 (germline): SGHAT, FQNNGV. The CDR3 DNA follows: TGTGCCAGCAGCTTAAGGAAGACCAACCTAGGACTCACCGGGGAGCTGTTTTTT. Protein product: CASSLRKTNLGLTGELFF.

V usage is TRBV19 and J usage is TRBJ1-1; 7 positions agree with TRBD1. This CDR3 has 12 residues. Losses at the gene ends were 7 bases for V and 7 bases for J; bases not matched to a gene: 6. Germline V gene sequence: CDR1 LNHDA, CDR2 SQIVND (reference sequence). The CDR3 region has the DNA TGTGCCAGTAAACAGGGGTTCGGTGAAGCTTTCTTT. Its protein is CASKQGFGEAFF.

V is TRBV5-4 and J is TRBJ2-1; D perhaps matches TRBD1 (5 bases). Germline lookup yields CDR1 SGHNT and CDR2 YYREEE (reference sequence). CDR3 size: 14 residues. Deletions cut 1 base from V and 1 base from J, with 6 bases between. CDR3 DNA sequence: TGTGCCAGCAGCTTGCAGGGATCCTACAATGAGCAGTTCTTC. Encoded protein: CASSLQGSYNEQFF.

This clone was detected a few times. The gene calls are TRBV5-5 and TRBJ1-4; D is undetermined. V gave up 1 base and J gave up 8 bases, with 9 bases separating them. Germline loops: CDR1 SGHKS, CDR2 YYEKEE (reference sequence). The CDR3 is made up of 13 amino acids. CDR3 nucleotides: TGTGCCAGCAGCTTGTTATACACCGAAAAACTGTTTTTT. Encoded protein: CASSLLYTEKLFF.

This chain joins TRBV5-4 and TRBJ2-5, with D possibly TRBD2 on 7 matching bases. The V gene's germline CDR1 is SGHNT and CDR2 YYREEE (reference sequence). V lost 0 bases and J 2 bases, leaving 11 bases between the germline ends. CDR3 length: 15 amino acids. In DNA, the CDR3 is TGTGCCAGCAGCTTGGTGCGGGGGCCACAAGAGACCCAGTACTTC. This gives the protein CASSLVRGPQETQYF.

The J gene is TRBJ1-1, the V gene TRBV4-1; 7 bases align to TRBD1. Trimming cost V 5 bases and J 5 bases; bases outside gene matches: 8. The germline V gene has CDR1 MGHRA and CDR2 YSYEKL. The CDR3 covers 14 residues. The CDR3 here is CASSEQGLLTEAFF. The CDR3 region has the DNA TGCGCCAGCAGCGAACAGGGGCTGTTGACTGAAGCTTTCTTT.

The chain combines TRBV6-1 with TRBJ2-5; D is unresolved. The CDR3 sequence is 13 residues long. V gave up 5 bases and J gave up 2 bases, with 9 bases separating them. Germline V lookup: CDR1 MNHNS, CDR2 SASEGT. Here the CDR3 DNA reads TGTGCCAGCAGTTTAGAACTGCAAGAGACCCAGTACTTC. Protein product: CASSLELQETQYF.

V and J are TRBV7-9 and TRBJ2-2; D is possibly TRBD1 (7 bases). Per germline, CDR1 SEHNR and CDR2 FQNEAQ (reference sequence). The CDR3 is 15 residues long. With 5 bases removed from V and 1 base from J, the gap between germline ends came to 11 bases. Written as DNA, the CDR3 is TGTGCCAGCAGCAGGCAGGGGGGGAACACCGGGGAGCTGTTTTTT. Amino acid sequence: CASSRQGGNTGELFF. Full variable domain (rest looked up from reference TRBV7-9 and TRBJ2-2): DTGVSQNPRHKITKRGQNVTFRCDPISEHNRLYWYRQTLGQGPEFLTYFQNEAQLEKSRLLSDRFSAERPKGSFSTLEIQRTEQGDSAMYLCASSRQGGNTGELFFGEGSRLTVL.

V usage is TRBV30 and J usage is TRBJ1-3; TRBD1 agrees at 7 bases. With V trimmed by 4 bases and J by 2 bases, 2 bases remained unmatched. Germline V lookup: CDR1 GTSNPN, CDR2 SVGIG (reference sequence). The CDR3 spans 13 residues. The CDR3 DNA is TGTGCCTGGACCACAGGGGCTGGAAACACCATATATTTT. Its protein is CAWTTGAGNTIYF.

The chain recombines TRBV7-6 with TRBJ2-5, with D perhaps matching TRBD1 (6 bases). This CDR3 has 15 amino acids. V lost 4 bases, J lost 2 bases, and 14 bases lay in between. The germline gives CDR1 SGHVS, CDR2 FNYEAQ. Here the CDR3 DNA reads TGTGCCAGCAGCTCCCCAGGGGACAAGCAAGAGACCCAGTACTTC. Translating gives CASSSPGDKQETQYF.

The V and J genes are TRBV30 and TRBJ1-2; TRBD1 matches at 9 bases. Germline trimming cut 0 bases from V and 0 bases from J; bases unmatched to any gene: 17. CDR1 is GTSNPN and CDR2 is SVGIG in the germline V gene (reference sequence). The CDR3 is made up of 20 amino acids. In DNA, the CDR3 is TGTGCCTGGAGTGTACTAAGGACAGGGGCGGCGAAGACTTCTAACTATGGCTACACCTTC. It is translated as CAWSVLRTGAAKTSNYGYTF.

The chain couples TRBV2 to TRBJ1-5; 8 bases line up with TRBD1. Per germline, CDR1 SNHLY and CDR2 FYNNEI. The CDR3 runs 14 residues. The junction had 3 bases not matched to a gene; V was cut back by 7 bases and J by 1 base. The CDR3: CASKRDRSNQPQHF. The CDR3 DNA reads TGTGCCAGCAAGAGGGACAGGAGCAATCAGCCCCAGCATTTT.

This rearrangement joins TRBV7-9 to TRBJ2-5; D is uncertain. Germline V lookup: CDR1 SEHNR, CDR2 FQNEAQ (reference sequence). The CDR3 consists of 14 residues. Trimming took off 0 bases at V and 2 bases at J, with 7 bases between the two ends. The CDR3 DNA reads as TGTGCCAGCAGCTTAGCTGGTCGGCAAGAGACCCAGTACTTC. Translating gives CASSLAGRQETQYF.

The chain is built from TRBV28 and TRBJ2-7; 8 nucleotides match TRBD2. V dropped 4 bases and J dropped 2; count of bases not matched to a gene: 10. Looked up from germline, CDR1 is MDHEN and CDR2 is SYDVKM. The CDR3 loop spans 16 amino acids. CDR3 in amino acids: CASSSASSGSPYEQYF. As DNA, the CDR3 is TGTGCCAGCAGTTCGGCGTCTAGCGGGTCCCCCTACGAGCAGTACTTC.

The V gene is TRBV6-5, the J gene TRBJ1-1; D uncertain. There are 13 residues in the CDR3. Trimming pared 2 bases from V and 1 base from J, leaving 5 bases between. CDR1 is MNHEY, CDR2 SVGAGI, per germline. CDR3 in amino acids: CASSYISNTEAFF. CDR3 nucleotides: TGTGCCAGCAGTTACATCTCGAACACTGAAGCTTTCTTT.

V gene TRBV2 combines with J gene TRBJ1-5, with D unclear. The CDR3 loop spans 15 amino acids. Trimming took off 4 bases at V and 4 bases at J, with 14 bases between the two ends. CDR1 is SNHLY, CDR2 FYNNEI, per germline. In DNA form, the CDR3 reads TGTGCCAGCAGTGTCGGTGTCCCGGGGAATCAGCCCCAGCATTTT. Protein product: CASSVGVPGNQPQHF.

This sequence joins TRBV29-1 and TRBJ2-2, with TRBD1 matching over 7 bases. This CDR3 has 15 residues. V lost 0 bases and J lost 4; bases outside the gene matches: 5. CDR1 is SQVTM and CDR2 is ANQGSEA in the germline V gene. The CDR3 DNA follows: TGCAGCGTTGAAGATCGCACAGGGGCCACCGGGGAGCTGTTTTTT. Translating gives CSVEDRTGATGELFF.

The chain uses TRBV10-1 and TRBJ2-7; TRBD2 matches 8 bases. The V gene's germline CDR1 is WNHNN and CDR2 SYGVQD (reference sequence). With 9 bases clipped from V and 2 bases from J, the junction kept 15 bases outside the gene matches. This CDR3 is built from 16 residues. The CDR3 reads CARLRSREALTYEQYF. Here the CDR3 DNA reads TGCGCCAGGCTGAGGTCGCGGGAGGCCCTCACCTACGAGCAGTACTTC.

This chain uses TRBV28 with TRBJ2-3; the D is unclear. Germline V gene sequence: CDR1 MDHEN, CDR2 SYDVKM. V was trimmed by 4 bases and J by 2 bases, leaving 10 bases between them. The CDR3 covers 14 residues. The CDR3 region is CASSSWQNTDTQYF. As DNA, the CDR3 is TGTGCCAGCAGTTCTTGGCAGAACACAGATACGCAGTATTTT. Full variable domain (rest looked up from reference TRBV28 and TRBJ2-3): DVKVTQSSRYLVKRTGEKVFLECVQDMDHENMFWYRQDPGLGLRLIYFSYDVKMKEKGDIPEGYSVSREKKERFSLILESASTNQTSMYLCASSSWQNTDTQYFGPGTRLTVL.